This TCR beta chain was sequenced during a study of T cell clones after liver transplantation. Across the whole study: Third-party-reactive TCRbeta sequences from pre-transplant mixed lymphocyte reactions served as antigen-independent comparators. Tolerance: complete withdrawal held at least one year, liver enzymes staying within twice normal. Whole-study findings and limits: Circulating graft-donor-reactive CD4 TCRbeta sequences fell significantly post-transplant in 5 of 8 subjects.

This CDR3 comprises 15 residues. Trimming pared 3 bases from V and 0 bases from J, leaving 6 bases between. Germline loops: CDR1 LNHDA, CDR2 SQIVND (reference sequence). As regards this clone: No antigen is known for it.

Generated by immunoSEQ multiplex PCR, the TCRdb table keeps only in-frame clones and is missing some. The sample has 68,000 or so clones; around 93% are singletons. The sequence derives from a human patient who received a liver transplant. Some T cells may be the graft donor's. The chain recombines TRBV19 with TRBJ2-6, with D unclear. The source was CD4+ T cells from blood, collected about 25 months after liver transplant. The CDR3 region has the DNA TGTGCCAGTAGTATCCTCGGCTCTGGGGCCAACGTCCTGACTTTC. Amino acids: CASSILGSGANVLTF. Drawing the rest from reference TRBV19 and TRBJ2-6, the complete variable domain is DGGITQSPKYLFRKEGQNVTLSCEQNLNHDAMYWYRQDPGQGLRLIYYSQIVNDFQKGDIAEGYSVSREKKESFPLTVTSAQKNPTAFYLCASSILGSGANVLTFGAGSRLTVL.